This TCR beta chain was sequenced for a study of CD8 T cells in ankylosing spondylitis. Study-level points and caveats: Within peripheral blood, clones linked to disease were CD8+ and relatively rare.

Unmatched junction bases numbered 9, after V lost 2 bases and J lost 4 bases. This CDR3 has 17 residues. Germline V gene lookup returns CDR1 SEHNR and CDR2 FQNEAQ (reference sequence). Ten or more counts support this clonotype. What it binds is unknown. TCRdb itself ran the 5' RACE reads through MiXCR, one entry per CDR3 protein. The data contain around 230,000 distinct CDR3 sequences, over 8.5% of them seen just once; the ten biggest clones take up about 6.5%. This clonotype originated in a male donor with ankylosing spondylitis or in good health (not recorded which). The chain is built from TRBV7-9 and TRBJ2-1, with 9 bases matching TRBD2. Sequenced input: blood, either unsorted or a sorted T cell fraction (not recorded which). The CDR3 spells CASSLRGAGGYYNEQFF. The CDR3 coding sequence is TGTGCCAGCAGCTTAAGAGGGGCGGGAGGGTATTACAATGAGCAGTTCTTC.